This T cell receptor (beta chain) was sequenced for a study of CXCR3-negative and CXCR3-positive naive CD8 T cells. As for this clonotype: The antigen remains undetermined.

The libraries of TRB cDNA were constructed through 5' RACE using UMI labels. TCRdb re-called the 5' RACE reads, yielding one record per CDR3 amino acid sequence without DNA. This sample contains roughly 50,000 distinct CDR3 sequences. Overall study findings and caveats: CXCR3-negative and CXCR3-positive naive cells shared comparable TRBV-TRBJ usage, but memory cells did not. CXCR3-positive naive cells had more hydrophobic TRB CDR3s than CXCR3-negative naive cells.

The TCR originated in a human donor in good health. Some clones in this sample may be carry-over from other donors' samples. Material: naive CXCR3+ CD8+ T cells from blood. Documented subset: CD45RO-CCR7+CD27+CD95- naive CD8+ T cells expressing CXCR3 (TNR3+).

CDR3 loop: CASSLGSGELFF. The chain carries TRBV11-3 and TRBJ2-2. In germline, CDR1 is SGHNT, CDR2 YENEEA. The CDR3 length is 12 residues.